The TCR beta chain under discussion was sequenced for a study of OX40 agonist ivuxolimab in advanced cancers. About the research overall: Patients were infused with ivuxolimab every 2 weeks at 0.01 to 10 mg/kg. Study-wide results and limits: CD8+ T cells (on average) carried more expanded clones than CD4+ T cells.

Baseline, cycle 4 day 1, and cycle 7 day 1 were the blood sampling points. Comments on this clone: Its antigen is still unknown.

Libraries were prepared by immunoSEQ multiplex PCR; TCRdb keeps only in-frame clonotypes and omits some of them. The repertoire holds approximately 69,000 clones, roughly 94% seen once, with roughly 14% in the top ten. The clonotype comes from an adult with an advanced solid tumor such as melanoma, head and neck, liver or kidney cancer. The sequencing used CD4+ or CD8+ T cells sorted from blood, collected in a trial of the OX40 agonist ivuxolimab.

The CDR3 DNA is TGTGCCAGTAGTGGGGTTGGCAGGGACGCCTATGGCTACACCTTC. Translating it yields CASSGVGRDAYGYTF. This chain uses TRBV19 with TRBJ1-2, with D possibly matching TRBD1 (5 bases). This CDR3 is built from 15 residues. The germline V gene has CDR1 LNHDA and CDR2 SQIVND (reference sequence). Trimming stripped 5 bases from V and 4 bases from J, with 17 bases between.